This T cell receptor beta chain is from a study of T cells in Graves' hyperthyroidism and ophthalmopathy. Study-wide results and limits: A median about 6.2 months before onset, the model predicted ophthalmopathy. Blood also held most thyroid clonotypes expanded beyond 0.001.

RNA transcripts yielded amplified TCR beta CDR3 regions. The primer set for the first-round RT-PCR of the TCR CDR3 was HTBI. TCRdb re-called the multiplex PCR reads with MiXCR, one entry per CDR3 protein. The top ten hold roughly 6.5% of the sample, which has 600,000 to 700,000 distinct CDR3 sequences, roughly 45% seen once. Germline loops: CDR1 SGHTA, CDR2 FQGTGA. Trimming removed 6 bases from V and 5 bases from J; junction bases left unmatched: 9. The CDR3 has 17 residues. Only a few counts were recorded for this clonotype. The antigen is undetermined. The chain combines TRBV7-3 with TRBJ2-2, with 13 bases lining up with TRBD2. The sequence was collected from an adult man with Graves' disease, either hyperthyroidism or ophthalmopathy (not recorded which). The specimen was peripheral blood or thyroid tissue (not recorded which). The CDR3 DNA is TGTGCCAGCAGGAAAGGACTAGCGGGAGTGGAAACCGGGGAGCTGTTTTTT. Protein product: CASRKGLAGVETGELFF. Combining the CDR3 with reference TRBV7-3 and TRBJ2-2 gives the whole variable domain GAGVSQTPSNKVTEKGKYVELRCDPISGHTALYWYRQSLGQGPEFLIYFQGTGAADDSGLPNDRFFAVRPEGSVSTLKIQRTERGDSAVYLCASRKGLAGVETGELFFGEGSRLTVL.